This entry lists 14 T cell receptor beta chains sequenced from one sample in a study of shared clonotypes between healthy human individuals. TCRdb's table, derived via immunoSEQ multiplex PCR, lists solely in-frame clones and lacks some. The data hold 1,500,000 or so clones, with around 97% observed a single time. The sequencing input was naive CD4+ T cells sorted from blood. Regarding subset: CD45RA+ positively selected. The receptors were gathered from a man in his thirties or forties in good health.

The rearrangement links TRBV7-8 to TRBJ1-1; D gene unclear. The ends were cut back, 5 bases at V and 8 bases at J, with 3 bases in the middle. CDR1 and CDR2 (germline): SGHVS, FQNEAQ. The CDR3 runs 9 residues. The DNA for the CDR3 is TGTGCCAGCAGCCCAGAAGCTTTCTTT. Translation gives CASSPEAFF.

The CDR3 DNA reads TGTGCCAGCAGTTCAGTCCCGGGACAGGGGGAAGCTTTCTTT. Amino acid sequence: CASSSVPGQGEAFF. The V gene is TRBV6-5, the J gene TRBJ1-1, with 10 bases aligning to TRBD1. CDR3 length: 14 residues. The ends lost 4 bases at V and 8 bases at J; junction bases unmatched: 7. Germline CDR1 and CDR2: MNHEY and SVGAGI.

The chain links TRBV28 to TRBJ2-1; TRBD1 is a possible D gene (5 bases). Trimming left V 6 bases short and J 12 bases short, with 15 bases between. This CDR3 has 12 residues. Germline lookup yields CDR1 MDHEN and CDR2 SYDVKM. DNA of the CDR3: TGTGCCAGCAGACCATTCGGTCAGGGGCAGTTCTTC. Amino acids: CASRPFGQGQFF.

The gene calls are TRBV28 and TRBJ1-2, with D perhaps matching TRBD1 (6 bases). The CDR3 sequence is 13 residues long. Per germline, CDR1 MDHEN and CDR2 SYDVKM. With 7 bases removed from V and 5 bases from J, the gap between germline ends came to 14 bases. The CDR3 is CASTKTGLYGYTF. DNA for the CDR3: TGTGCCAGCACCAAAACAGGGTTATATGGCTACACCTTC.

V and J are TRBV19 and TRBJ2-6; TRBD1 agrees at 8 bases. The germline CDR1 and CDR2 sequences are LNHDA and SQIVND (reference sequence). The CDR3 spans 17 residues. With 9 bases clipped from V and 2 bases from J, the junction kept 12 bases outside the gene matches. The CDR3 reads CASADRGITTGANVLTF. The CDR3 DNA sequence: TGTGCCAGCGCAGACAGGGGAATAACGACTGGGGCCAACGTCCTGACTTTC.

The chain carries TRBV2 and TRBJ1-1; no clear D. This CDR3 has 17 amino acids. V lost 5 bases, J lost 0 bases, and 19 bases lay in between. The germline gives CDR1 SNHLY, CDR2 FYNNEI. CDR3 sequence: CASSSPLGSIMNTEAFF. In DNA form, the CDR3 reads TGTGCCAGCAGTTCGCCGCTGGGATCTATTATGAACACTGAAGCTTTCTTT.

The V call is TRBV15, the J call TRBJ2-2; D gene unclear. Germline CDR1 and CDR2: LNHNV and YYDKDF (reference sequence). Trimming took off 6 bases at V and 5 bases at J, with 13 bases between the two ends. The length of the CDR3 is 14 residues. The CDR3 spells CATRKDGTTGELFF. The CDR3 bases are TGTGCCACCAGGAAGGACGGCACAACCGGGGAGCTGTTTTTT.

As DNA, the CDR3 is TGTGCCAGCAGCCAATCGGGTTATCGCGAGCAGTACTTC. It translates to CASSQSGYREQYF. The rearrangement uses TRBV14 and TRBJ2-7; D not resolved. The germline CDR1 and CDR2 sequences are SGHDN and FVKESK. With 2 bases removed from V and 6 bases from J, the gap between germline ends came to 11 bases. CDR3 length: 13 residues.

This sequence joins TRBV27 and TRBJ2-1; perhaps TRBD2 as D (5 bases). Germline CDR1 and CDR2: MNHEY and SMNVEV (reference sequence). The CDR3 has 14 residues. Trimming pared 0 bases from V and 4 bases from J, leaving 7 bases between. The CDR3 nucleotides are TGTGCCAGCAGTTTATCGCGGGTTTACAATGAGCAGTTCTTC. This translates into CASSLSRVYNEQFF.

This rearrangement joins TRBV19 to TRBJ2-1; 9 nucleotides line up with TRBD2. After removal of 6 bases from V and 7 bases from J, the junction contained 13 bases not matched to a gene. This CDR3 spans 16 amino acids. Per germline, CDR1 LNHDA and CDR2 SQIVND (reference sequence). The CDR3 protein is CASSRWSSGSWNEQFF. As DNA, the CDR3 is TGTGCCAGTAGCCGTTGGAGTAGCGGGAGCTGGAATGAGCAGTTCTTC. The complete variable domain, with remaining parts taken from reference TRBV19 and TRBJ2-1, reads DGGITQSPKYLFRKEGQNVTLSCEQNLNHDAMYWYRQDPGQGLRLIYYSQIVNDFQKGDIAEGYSVSREKKESFPLTVTSAQKNPTAFYLCASSRWSSGSWNEQFFGPGTRLTVL.

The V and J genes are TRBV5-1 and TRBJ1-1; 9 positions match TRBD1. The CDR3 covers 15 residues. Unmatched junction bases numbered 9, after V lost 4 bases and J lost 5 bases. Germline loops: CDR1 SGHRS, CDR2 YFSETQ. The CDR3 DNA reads TGCGCCAGCAGCGACCCGGGACAGGGAGGAACTGAAGCTTTCTTT. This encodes CASSDPGQGGTEAFF.

Here the CDR3 reads CASSVSGQSTDTQYF. Written as DNA, the CDR3 is TGTGCCAGCAGCGTAAGTGGACAGAGCACAGATACGCAGTATTTT. The rearrangement links TRBV9 to TRBJ2-3; D possibly corresponds to TRBD1 (6 bases). Germline V CDR1 and CDR2: SGDLS, YYNGEE. Trimming took off 1 base at V and 0 bases at J, with 9 bases between the two ends. The CDR3 is made up of 15 amino acids.

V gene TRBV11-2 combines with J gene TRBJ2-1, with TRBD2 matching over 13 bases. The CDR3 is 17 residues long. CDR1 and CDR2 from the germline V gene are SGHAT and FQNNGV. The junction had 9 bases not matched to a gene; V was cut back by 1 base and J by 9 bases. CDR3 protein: CASSLVRGGLAGFEQFF. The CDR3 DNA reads TGTGCCAGCAGCTTAGTGAGGGGGGGACTAGCGGGATTTGAGCAGTTCTTC. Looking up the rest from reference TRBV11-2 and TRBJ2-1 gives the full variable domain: EAGVAQSPRYKIIEKRQSVAFWCNPISGHATLYWYQQILGQGPKLLIQFQNNGVVDDSQLPKDRFSAERLKGVDSTLKIQPAKLEDSAVYLCASSLVRGGLAGFEQFFGPGTRLTVL.

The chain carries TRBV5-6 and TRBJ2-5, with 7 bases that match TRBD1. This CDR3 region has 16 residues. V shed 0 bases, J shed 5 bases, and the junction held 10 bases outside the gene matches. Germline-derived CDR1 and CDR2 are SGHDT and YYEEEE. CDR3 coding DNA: TGTGCCAGCAGCTTGGGAGTCGGGACAGCGGATGAGACCCAGTACTTC. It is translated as CASSLGVGTADETQYF.